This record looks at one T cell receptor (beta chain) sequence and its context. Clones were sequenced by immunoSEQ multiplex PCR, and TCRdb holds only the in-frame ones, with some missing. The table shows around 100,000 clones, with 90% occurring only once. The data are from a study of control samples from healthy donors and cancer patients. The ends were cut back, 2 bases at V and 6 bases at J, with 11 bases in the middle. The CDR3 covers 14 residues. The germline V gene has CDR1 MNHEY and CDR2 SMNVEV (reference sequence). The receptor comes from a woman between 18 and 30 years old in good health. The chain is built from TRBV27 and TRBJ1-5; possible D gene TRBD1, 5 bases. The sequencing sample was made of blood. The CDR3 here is CASSLGGSGQPQHF. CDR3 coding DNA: TGTGCCAGCAGTTTAGGGGGTTCAGGTCAGCCCCAGCATTTT.